Reported below is one T cell receptor beta chain. This CDR3 spans 14 amino acids. Germline trimming cut 3 bases from V and 4 bases from J; bases unmatched to any gene: 5. CDR1 is SNHLY and CDR2 is FYNNEI in the germline V gene. Authors' methods: Amplifying reference gene primers gave estimates of nucleated cell counts. Some clones are missing from TCRdb's copy, which holds only in-frame ones; the method was immunoSEQ multiplex PCR. V and J calls and clone size follow that table, whereas D and trimming were derived from the DNA. Here the sample spans about 200,000 clones, approximately 85% being singletons. This entry comes from a study of blood T cell repertoires in COVID-19. Overall study: The United States, Italy and Spain supplied acute and convalescent COVID-19 samples. Sources were T cells, B-cell-depleted T cells, or PBMCs; the material itself was cDNA or gDNA.

The chain couples TRBV2 to TRBJ1-1; 7 nucleotides match TRBD1. The sequenced material came from peripheral blood. The receptor was isolated from a human donor with active or convalescent COVID-19. The donor label of this sample is uncertain. CDR3 sequence (DNA): TGTGCCAGCAGTGATCGAACAGGGGTCACTGAAGCTTTCTTT. It yields the protein CASSDRTGVTEAFF.